The text below deals with one T cell receptor (beta chain). Between the trimmed V and J ends, which lost 4 bases and 4 bases, there was a span of 25 bases. CDR1 and CDR2 (germline): MGHRA, YSYEKL. The CDR3 spans 19 residues. The record originates from a study of T cell changes during pregnancy in multiple sclerosis. Some clones are missing from TCRdb's copy, which holds only in-frame ones; the method was immunoSEQ multiplex PCR. The sample consists of more than 40,000 clones, under 90% of them appearing once. The chain uses TRBV4-1 and TRBJ1-4; D ambiguous. This specimen consisted of peripheral blood, obtained in the first trimester of pregnancy. The origin of this receptor is a female donor in good health, enrolled as a control in a pregnancy study. CDR3 region: CASSLYQMFYGEVNEKLFF. As DNA, the CDR3 is TGCGCCAGCAGCCTATACCAAATGTTCTACGGGGAGGTTAATGAAAAACTGTTTTTT.